This T cell receptor beta chain was profiled in a study of blood T cell repertoires in COVID-19. Across the study: Samples came from the United States, Italy and Spain, spanning acute and convalescent COVID-19. T cells, B-cell-depleted T cells, or PBMCs provided the cDNA or gDNA that served as material.

Deletions cut 3 bases from V and 4 bases from J, with 13 bases between. This CDR3 comprises 16 residues. The germline V gene has CDR1 KGHSH and CDR2 LQKENI. In the authors' methods: Amplified reference gene primers provided the basis for estimating nucleated cell counts. Assay used: immunoSEQ multiplex PCR; TCRdb lists only in-frame clones, some missing. V and J calls and clone size are given by that table; D and trimming were obtained from the DNA. The table lists 65,000 to 85,000 clones, 65% to 85% of them singletons. The sequence was collected from a woman aged 55-70 years with acute or convalescent COVID-19. This chain links TRBV18 with TRBJ2-6; perhaps TRBD1 as D (5 bases). The specimen was peripheral blood. The CDR3 DNA follows: TGTGCCAGCTCACCCCAAGCAGGGAACGGGGCCAACGTCCTGACTTTC. This translates into CASSPQAGNGANVLTF.